One and the same sample provided the 9 T cell receptor beta chains below, sequenced in a study of glioma-infiltrating T cells after dendritic cell vaccination. Profiling relied on immunoSEQ multiplex PCR, and the TCRdb table lists in-frame clones only, not all of them. This sample carries under 100,000 clones, about 90% of them seen once, and the ten largest clones take roughly 3.2%. The sequences come from blood, collected before dendritic cell vaccination. The receptors come from a human donor with glioblastoma.

This chain joins TRBV2 and TRBJ1-5, with 9 bases matching TRBD1. Germline V gene sequence: CDR1 SNHLY, CDR2 FYNNEI. The CDR3 spans 14 residues. V lost 3 bases and J lost 7; bases outside the gene matches: 4. The CDR3 protein is CASSEGTGKQPQHF. CDR3 coding DNA: TGTGCCAGCAGTGAGGGGACAGGGAAACAGCCCCAGCATTTT.

As regards this clone: This sample also contains other DNA sequences that code for the same CDR3. The chain carries TRBV6-1 and TRBJ1-6; D is perhaps TRBD1 (6 bases). The CDR3 length is 17 residues. The germline V gene has CDR1 MNHNS and CDR2 SASEGT. The germline V and J ends were trimmed by 3 bases and 2 bases, with 14 bases remaining between them. CDR3 protein: CASSDRTGGTYNSPLHF. The CDR3 nucleotides are TGTGCCAGCAGTGATCGGACGGGGGGCACCTATAATTCACCCCTCCACTTT.

The CDR3 spells CASSVDSALDQPQHF. The CDR3 nucleotides are TGTGCCAGCAGCGTCGACAGCGCCCTGGATCAGCCCCAGCATTTT. The V and J genes are TRBV7-8 and TRBJ1-5, with D possibly TRBD1 on 5 matching bases. Trimming took 5 bases from V and 5 from J, leaving 16 bases between them. The CDR3 is made up of 15 amino acids. The V gene's germline CDR1 is SGHVS and CDR2 FQNEAQ. The variable domain in full, completed from reference TRBV7-8 and TRBJ1-5, reads GAGVSQSPRYKVAKRGQDVALRCDPISGHVSLFWYQQALGQGPEFLTYFQNEAQLDKSGLPSDRFFAERPEGSVSTLKIQRTQQEDSAVYLCASSVDSALDQPQHFGDGTRLSIL.

V usage is TRBV6-1 and J usage is TRBJ2-7; 8 bases fit TRBD2. This CDR3 is 14 amino acids long. Unmatched junction bases numbered 12, after V lost 7 bases and J lost 7 bases. Germline V gives CDR1 MNHNS, CDR2 SASEGT. The CDR3 sequence is CASILGGVRWEQYF. In DNA form, the CDR3 reads TGTGCCAGCATTCTCGGGGGGGTCCGGTGGGAGCAGTACTTC.

This clone was seen once. This sequence joins TRBV30 and TRBJ1-1; D might be TRBD1 (6 bases). This CDR3 is 14 amino acids long. V was cut by 2 bases and J by 1 base, with 11 bases left in between. The germline V gene has CDR1 GTSNPN and CDR2 SVGIG (reference sequence). CDR3 DNA sequence: TGTGCCTGGAGTAGGACAGTAAGGAACACTGAAGCTTTCTTT. This gives the protein CAWSRTVRNTEAFF.

This rearrangement joins TRBV7-8 to TRBJ1-1; D is unresolved. The CDR3 is made up of 14 amino acids. The V gene lost 2 bases and the J gene lost 4 bases, with 11 bases spanning the gap. The germline CDR1 and CDR2 sequences are SGHVS and FQNEAQ. This CDR3 is CASSLFGRPTEAFF. DNA of the CDR3: TGTGCCAGCAGCTTATTTGGGCGCCCCACTGAAGCTTTCTTT. Complete variable domain (other parts from reference TRBV7-8 and TRBJ1-1): GAGVSQSPRYKVAKRGQDVALRCDPISGHVSLFWYQQALGQGPEFLTYFQNEAQLDKSGLPSDRFFAERPEGSVSTLKIQRTQQEDSAVYLCASSLFGRPTEAFFGQGTRLTVV.

The genes are TRBV6-5 and TRBJ1-1; D may be TRBD1 (5 bases). V was trimmed by 5 bases and J by 5 bases, leaving 12 bases between them. The CDR3 extends over 13 amino acids. Germline CDR1 MNHEY, CDR2 SVGAGI. CDR3 residues: CASSLRVETEAFF. CDR3 coding DNA: TGTGCCAGCAGTCTCAGGGTGGAGACTGAAGCTTTCTTT.

V is TRBV5-4 and J is TRBJ2-7; a weak D match, TRBD1 (5 bases). The V and J ends lost 2 bases and 0 bases respectively, with 9 bases between them. The V gene's germline CDR1 is SGHNT and CDR2 YYREEE (reference sequence). This CDR3 is 14 amino acids long. This CDR3 reads CASSLIDSSYEQYF. In nucleotides, the CDR3 is TGTGCCAGCAGCTTAATTGACAGCTCCTACGAGCAGTACTTC.

J is TRBJ1-5 and V is TRBV6-6, with D perhaps matching TRBD1 (5 bases). Germline CDR1 MNHNY, CDR2 SVGAGI (reference sequence). The CDR3 has 14 residues. V dropped 7 bases and J dropped 0 bases, with 10 bases sitting between them. The CDR3 bases are TGTGCCAGCACTGGGGGAGGTAGCAATCAGCCCCAGCATTTT. Translating gives CASTGGGSNQPQHF.